This is a list of T cell receptor beta chains from one sample in a study of T-cell reconstitution after alpha-beta-depleted transplantation in children. Via MiXCR, TCRdb re-called the PCR reads, giving one row per CDR3 protein. Altogether 490,000 or so distinct CDR3 sequences are present, about 10% being singletons, with the ten largest covering roughly 2.1%. The starting material was PBMCs, obtained before TCRalphabeta/CD19-depleted stem cell transplant. Receptors were obtained from a child aged 2 to 10 with inherited bone marrow failure, due to receive a stem cell transplant. The CDR3 runs from the conserved cysteine through the conserved F or W. A D gene is named only where the DNA matches it firmly. Clone size is stated in some rows and not others, as once, few, many or a class when expanded.

clone_size,v_call,d_call,j_call,cdr3_length,cdr3_aa,cdr3_nt
few,TRBV28,NA,TRBJ2-1,15,CASSFDGDGKNEQFF,TGTGCCAGCAGTTTTGACGGGGACGGGAAAAATGAGCAGTTCTTC
NA,TRBV10-3,TRBD2,TRBJ2-3,13,CAISETSEDTQYF,TGTGCCATCAGTGAAACTAGCGAAGATACGCAGTATTTT
few,TRBV7-2,TRBD1,TRBJ1-2,16,CASSFGTGVLNYGYTF,TGTGCCAGCAGCTTCGGGACAGGGGTTTTGAACTATGGCTACACCTTC
many,TRBV20-1,NA,TRBJ2-2,14,CSARSPSNTGELFF,TGCAGTGCTAGATCCCCTTCTAACACCGGGGAGCTGTTTTTT
many,TRBV20-1,NA,TRBJ2-1,13,CSAGTHSYNEQFF,TGCAGTGCCGGGACCCACTCCTACAATGAGCAGTTCTTC
few,TRBV11-2,NA,TRBJ2-5,13,CASSLASQETQYF,TGTGCCAGCAGCTTGGCATCTCAAGAGACCCAGTACTTC
many,TRBV4-3,NA,TRBJ2-7,15,CASSQDGALSYEQYF,TGCGCCAGCAGCCAAGACGGGGCCTTGTCCTACGAGCAGTACTTC
many,TRBV24-1,TRBD2,TRBJ2-2,20,CATSGPSGGRAHLNTGELFF,TGTGCCACCAGTGGCCCTTCAGGCGGGAGGGCCCATCTGAACACCGGGGAGCTGTTTTTT
many,TRBV12-3/TRBV12-4,TRBD1,TRBJ1-5,14,CASSSQGAGQPQHF,TGTGCCAGCAGCTCACAGGGGGCGGGTCAGCCCCAGCATTTT
many,TRBV5-1,NA,TRBJ1-1,13,CASSQTEGIAAFF,TGCGCCAGCAGTCAGACAGAGGGGATCGCAGCTTTCTTT
many,TRBV20-1,NA,TRBJ2-7,10,CSAIEYEQYF,TGCAGTGCCATTGAATACGAGCAGTACTTC
NA,TRBV7-2,NA,TRBJ1-1,11,CASSAYREAFF,TGTGCCAGCAGCGCCTACAGGGAAGCTTTCTTT
many,TRBV7-2,NA,TRBJ2-1,13,CASSSQGYNEQFF,TGTGCCAGCAGCTCCCAAGGGTACAATGAGCAGTTCTTC
many,TRBV29-1,TRBD1,TRBJ1-2,15,CSSFTGTGEDYGYTF,TGCAGCTCCTTTACCGGGACAGGGGAGGACTATGGCTACACCTTC
many,TRBV7-7,NA,TRBJ2-1,15,CASSPLGGFLNEQFF,TGTGCCAGCAGCCCTTTGGGCGGCTTCCTCAATGAGCAGTTCTTC
many,TRBV7-2,NA,TRBJ1-2,15,CASSLVDRSNYGYTF,TGTGCCAGCAGCCTGGTGGACCGGTCTAACTATGGCTACACCTTC
many,TRBV20-1,NA,TRBJ2-1,16,CSARDSKWLIPDEQFF,TGCAGTGCTAGAGATTCTAAGTGGCTGATTCCGGATGAGCAGTTCTTC
few,TRBV9,TRBD1,TRBJ2-1,17,CASSVVGQGIEDNEQFF,TGTGCCAGCAGCGTAGTGGGACAGGGGATTGAGGACAATGAGCAGTTCTTC
many,TRBV12-3/TRBV12-4,TRBD1,TRBJ1-1,12,CASRQGAAEAFF,TGTGCCAGCAGACAGGGGGCCGCAGAAGCTTTCTTT
few,TRBV15,NA,TRBJ1-3,14,CATSRVADGNTIYF,TGTGCCACCAGCAGAGTGGCAGATGGAAACACCATATATTTT
many,TRBV12-3/TRBV12-4,NA,TRBJ1-2,13,CASSFSVGYGYTF,TGTGCCAGCAGTTTCTCAGTAGGCTATGGCTACACCTTC
few,TRBV6-2/TRBV6-3,NA,TRBJ2-2,18,CASSYSIGQIRDTGELFF,TGTGCCAGCAGTTACTCTATAGGGCAGATAAGGGACACCGGGGAGCTGTTTTTT
few,TRBV7-2,TRBD1,TRBJ2-5,17,CASSLTAGGTVWETQYF,TGTGCCAGCAGCTTAACGGCAGGGGGCACGGTTTGGGAGACCCAGTACTTC
few,TRBV11-2,NA,TRBJ2-7,14,CASSLSRMSHEQYF,TGTGCCAGCAGCTTAAGCAGGATGTCCCACGAGCAGTACTTC
many,TRBV28,NA,TRBJ2-3,15,CASSFRQDGADTQYF,TGTGCCAGCAGTTTTAGACAGGATGGGGCAGATACGCAGTATTTT
many,TRBV20-1,NA,TRBJ2-7,15,CSAIGLGTGSYEQYF,TGCAGTGCGATAGGGTTGGGGACCGGCTCCTACGAGCAGTACTTC
many,TRBV29-1,TRBD1,TRBJ1-1,11,CSGGQGREAFF,TGCAGCGGGGGACAGGGACGTGAAGCTTTCTTT
many,TRBV7-2,NA,TRBJ2-7,13,CASSLGWGYEQYF,TGTGCCAGCAGCTTAGGTTGGGGCTACGAGCAGTACTTC
few,TRBV18,NA,TRBJ2-7,15,CASSAGTQVSYEQYF,TGTGCCAGCTCAGCCGGGACTCAAGTCTCCTACGAGCAGTACTTC
many,TRBV20-1,NA,TRBJ1-1,14,CSADRGFSNTEAFF,TGCAGTGCTGACCGGGGGTTTTCGAACACTGAAGCTTTCTTT
many,TRBV29-1,NA,TRBJ1-3,11,CSAVAGNTIYF,TGCAGCGCTGTTGCCGGAAACACCATATATTTT
many,TRBV29-1,NA,TRBJ1-1,10,CSVGISEAFF,TGCAGCGTTGGGATTTCGGAAGCTTTCTTT
many,TRBV5-1,TRBD2,TRBJ2-1,15,CASSFRLAGYNEQFF,TGCGCCAGCAGCTTTAGACTAGCGGGGTACAATGAGCAGTTCTTC
many,TRBV4-3,NA,TRBJ2-5,14,CASSRTYTQETQYF,TGCGCCAGCAGCCGGACATACACCCAAGAGACCCAGTACTTC
many,TRBV20-1,TRBD1,TRBJ1-5,15,CSARSGQGNSQPQHF,TGCAGTGCTAGGTCGGGACAGGGTAATTCTCAGCCCCAGCATTTT
few,TRBV27,NA,TRBJ1-5,15,CASSPGFYSNQPQHF,TGTGCCAGCAGTCCCGGGTTTTATAGCAATCAGCCCCAGCATTTT
many,TRBV27,TRBD2,TRBJ2-1,12,CARLADYNEQFF,TGTGCCAGGCTAGCGGATTACAATGAGCAGTTCTTC